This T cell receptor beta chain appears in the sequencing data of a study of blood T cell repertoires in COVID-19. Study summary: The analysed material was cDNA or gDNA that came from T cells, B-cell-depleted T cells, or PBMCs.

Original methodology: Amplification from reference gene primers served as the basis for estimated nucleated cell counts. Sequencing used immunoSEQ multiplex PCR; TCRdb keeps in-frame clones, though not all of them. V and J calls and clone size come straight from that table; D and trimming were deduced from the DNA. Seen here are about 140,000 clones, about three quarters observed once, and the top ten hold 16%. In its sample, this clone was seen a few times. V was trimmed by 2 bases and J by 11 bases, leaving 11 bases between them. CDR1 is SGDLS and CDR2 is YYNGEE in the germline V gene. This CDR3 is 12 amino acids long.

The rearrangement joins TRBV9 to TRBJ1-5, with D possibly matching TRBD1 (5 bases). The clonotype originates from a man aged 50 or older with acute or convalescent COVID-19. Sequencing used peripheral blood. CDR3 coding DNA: TGTGCCAGCAGCGTTGGGGAGGGGACCCAGCATTTT. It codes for CASSVGEGTQHF.